This T cell receptor (beta chain) was profiled in a study of human T cells and chemical hapten exposure. Study details: Recorded diagnoses among the mostly female patients were alopecia areata, totalis or universalis. Yields of TCR per sample differed, chiefly owing to small differences in pooled library volume.

Treatment reported: therapeutic diphenylcyclopropenone sensitization with weekly scalp DPC. Trimming pared 0 bases from V and 2 bases from J, leaving 6 bases between. Germline values: CDR1 LGHNA, CDR2 YSLEER. The CDR3 consists of 14 residues. Unique molecular identifiers were attached to individual cDNA molecules within the library. A single record per CDR3 protein comes from TCRdb applying MiXCR to the reads. The sample has about 2,600 distinct CDR3 sequences; around 43% are singletons. This clonotype was observed a handful of times. Its specificity is unknown. Study results and limitations: Expanded TCRs were compared with controls, and the expanded TCRs formed significantly more large CDR3 similarity clusters. Sensitizing with DPC caused no change in TCRs above 1 in 1000 frequency.

The sequence derives from an adult with alopecia areata. Some clones in this sample may be carry-over from other donors' samples. This table probably holds off-target reads from a library built for another chain. This chain uses TRBV4-3 with TRBJ2-3; D uncertain. The specimen was whole blood, collected before DPC sensitization or 2, 6, or about 24 weeks after (not recorded which). Here the CDR3 DNA reads TGCGCCAGCAGCCAAGAATCGTTCACAGATACGCAGTATTTT. The encoded protein is CASSQESFTDTQYF.